This entry lists 10 T cell receptor beta chains sequenced from one sample in a study of STAT5B mutations in CD4+ large granular lymphocyte leukemia. Assay used: immunoSEQ multiplex PCR; TCRdb lists only in-frame clones, some missing. The sample shows 25,000 to 30,000 clones, 65% to 85% of them seen only once. Material for sequencing was CD4+ T cells from blood buffy coats. The receptor source for this set is a human donor in good health.

This chain uses TRBV2 with TRBJ1-2; no clear D gene. Between the trimmed V and J ends, which lost 3 bases and 4 bases, there was a span of 12 bases. CDR3 length: 14 residues. The germline CDR1 and CDR2 sequences are SNHLY and FYNNEI. The CDR3 region has the DNA TGTGCCAGCAGTGAGTTTCAAGGACTCTATGGCTACACCTTC. Amino acid sequence: CASSEFQGLYGYTF.

The J gene is TRBJ2-3, the V gene TRBV19; D unresolved. Germline assignment: CDR1 LNHDA and CDR2 SQIVND (reference sequence). The CDR3 length is 14 residues. V lost 3 bases, J lost 2 bases, and 9 bases lay in between. The DNA for the CDR3 is TGTGCCAGTAGTATTTTTGGGAACACAGATACGCAGTATTTT. This codes for CASSIFGNTDTQYF.

The chain joins TRBV4-1 to TRBJ2-3; D is unclear. Germline V gene lookup returns CDR1 MGHRA and CDR2 YSYEKL. The germline V and J ends were trimmed by 1 base and 1 base, with 6 bases remaining between them. The CDR3 runs to 14 residues. For the CDR3, the DNA is TGCGCCAGCAGCCAAGTCAGCCGCACAGATACGCAGTATTTT. Protein: CASSQVSRTDTQYF.

This chain joins TRBV7-2 and TRBJ1-2; 7 bases line up with TRBD1. V gave up 2 bases and J gave up 4 bases; unmatched junction bases: 7. This CDR3 contains 15 residues. Germline values: CDR1 SGHTA, CDR2 FQGNSA. CDR3: CASSLKGAVPYGYTF. For the CDR3, the DNA is TGTGCCAGCAGCTTAAAGGGGGCCGTTCCCTATGGCTACACCTTC.

V and J are TRBV11-2 and TRBJ1-4; D is uncertain. Per germline, CDR1 SGHAT and CDR2 FQNNGV. Trimming removed 2 bases from V and 5 bases from J, with 15 bases in between. The CDR3 consists of 16 residues. The CDR3 region is CASSLWVRGGNEKLFF. DNA for the CDR3: TGTGCCAGCAGCTTATGGGTTCGGGGAGGAAATGAAAAACTGTTTTTT.

The genes are TRBV4-2 and TRBJ2-2; D is tentatively TRBD1 or TRBD2 (5 bases each). This CDR3 has 18 residues. V was shortened by 0 bases and J by 3 bases, with 17 bases between the two germline ends. Germline V gives CDR1 LGHNA, CDR2 YNFKEQ. CDR3 sequence reads: CASSQDLRGRFDTGELFF. As DNA, the CDR3 is TGTGCCAGCAGCCAAGACCTCCGGGGCAGATTCGACACCGGGGAGCTGTTTTTT.

V usage is TRBV11-3 and J usage is TRBJ2-7; tentatively, D is TRBD1 (6 bases). The CDR3 spans 14 residues. Germline V lookup: CDR1 SGHNT, CDR2 YENEEA. Trimming stripped 5 bases from V and 7 bases from J, with 18 bases between. The CDR3 coding sequence is TGTGCCAGCAGCCCCGACTCCGGTAGGGGGGAGCAGTACTTC. Translating gives CASSPDSGRGEQYF.

The chain links TRBV15 to TRBJ1-1; D might be TRBD1 (6 bases). Deletions cut 1 base from V and 11 bases from J, with 20 bases between. Germline CDR1 and CDR2: LNHNV and YYDKDF (reference sequence). CDR3 size: 15 residues. This CDR3 is CATSRASTDRGGAFF. The CDR3, as DNA: TGTGCCACCAGCAGAGCCTCCACGGACAGAGGAGGGGCTTTCTTT.

In the case of this clone: A junction boundary mismatches the germline segment, possibly from a read error. This chain uses TRBV10-3 with TRBJ2-5, with D perhaps TRBD1 or TRBD2 (5 bases each). Germline V CDR1 and CDR2: ENHRY, SYGVKD. The CDR3 has 15 amino acids. For the CDR3, the DNA is TGTGCCATCAGTGAGACCACGGGACGGCAAGCGACCCAGTACTTC. This encodes CAISETTGRQATQYF.

The gene calls are TRBV5-5 and TRBJ1-5; possible D gene TRBD1, 5 bases. V was cut by 5 bases and J by 6 bases, with 12 bases left in between. The length of the CDR3 is 13 residues. Germline V gives CDR1 SGHKS, CDR2 YYEKEE (reference sequence). The CDR3 here is CASSGTGGQPQHF. As DNA, the CDR3 is TGTGCCAGCAGTGGGACCGGCGGTCAGCCCCAGCATTTT.